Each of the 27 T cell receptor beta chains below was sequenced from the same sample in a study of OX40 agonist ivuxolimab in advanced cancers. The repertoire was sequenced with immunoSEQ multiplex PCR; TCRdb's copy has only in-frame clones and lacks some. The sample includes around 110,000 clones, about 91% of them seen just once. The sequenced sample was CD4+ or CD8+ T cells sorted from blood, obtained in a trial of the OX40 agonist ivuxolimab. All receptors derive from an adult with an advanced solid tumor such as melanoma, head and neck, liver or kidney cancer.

CDR3 amino acids: CASSEYWGLNEKLFF. Written as DNA, the CDR3 is TGTGCCAGCAGTGAATATTGGGGACTTAATGAAAAACTGTTTTTT. The chain joins TRBV25-1 to TRBJ1-4; D is perhaps TRBD1 (5 bases). The CDR3 spans 15 residues. The V gene's germline CDR1 is MGHDK and CDR2 SYGVNS. The V gene lost 0 bases and the J gene lost 4 bases, with 9 bases spanning the gap.

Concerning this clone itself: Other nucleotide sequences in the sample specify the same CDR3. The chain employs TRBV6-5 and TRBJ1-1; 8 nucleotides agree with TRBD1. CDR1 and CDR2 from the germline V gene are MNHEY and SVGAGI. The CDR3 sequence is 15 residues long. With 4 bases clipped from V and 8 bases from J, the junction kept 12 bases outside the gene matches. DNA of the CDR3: TGTGCCAGCAGTTCCCCCAGGGGGCCTAAGGCCGAAGCTTTCTTT. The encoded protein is CASSSPRGPKAEAFF.

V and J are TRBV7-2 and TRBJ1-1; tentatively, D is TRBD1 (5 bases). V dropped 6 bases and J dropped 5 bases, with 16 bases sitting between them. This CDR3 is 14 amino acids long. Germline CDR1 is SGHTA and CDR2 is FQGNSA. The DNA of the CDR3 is TGTGCCAGCAGGCCCCAGACAGTCGCGACTGAAGCTTTCTTT. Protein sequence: CASRPQTVATEAFF.

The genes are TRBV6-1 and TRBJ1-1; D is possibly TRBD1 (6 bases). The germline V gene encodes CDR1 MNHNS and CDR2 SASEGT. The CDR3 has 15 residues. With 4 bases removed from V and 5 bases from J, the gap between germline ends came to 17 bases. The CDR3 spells CASSALELGGTEAFF. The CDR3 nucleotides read TGTGCCAGCAGTGCCCTGGAGTTAGGGGGGACTGAAGCTTTCTTT.

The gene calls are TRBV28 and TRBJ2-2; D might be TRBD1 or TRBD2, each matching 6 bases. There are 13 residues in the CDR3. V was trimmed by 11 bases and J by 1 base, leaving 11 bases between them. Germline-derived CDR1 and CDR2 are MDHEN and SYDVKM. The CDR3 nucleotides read TGTGCCCTAGGGGGGCAGAACACCGGGGAGCTGTTTTTT. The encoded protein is CALGGQNTGELFF.

The CDR3 DNA follows: TGTGCCAGCAGTTTTACAGCGGCAGCCTCAGATCGGGGAAACACCATATATTTT. It translates to CASSFTAAASDRGNTIYF. The V gene is TRBV28, the J gene TRBJ1-3; no reliable D call. Germline CDR1 is MDHEN and CDR2 is SYDVKM. With 3 bases removed from V and 4 bases from J, the gap between germline ends came to 22 bases. CDR3 size: 18 residues.

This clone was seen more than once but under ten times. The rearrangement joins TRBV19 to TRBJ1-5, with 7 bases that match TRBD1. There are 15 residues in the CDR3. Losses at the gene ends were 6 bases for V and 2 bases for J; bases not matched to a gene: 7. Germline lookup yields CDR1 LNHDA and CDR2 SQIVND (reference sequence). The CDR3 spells CASRGPDRGNQPQHF. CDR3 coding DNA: TGTGCCAGTAGAGGGCCCGACAGGGGCAATCAGCCCCAGCATTTT.

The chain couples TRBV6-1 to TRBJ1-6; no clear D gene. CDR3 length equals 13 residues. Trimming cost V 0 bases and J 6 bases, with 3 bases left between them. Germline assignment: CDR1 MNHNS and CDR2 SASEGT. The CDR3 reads CASSEAGNSPLHF. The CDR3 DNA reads TGTGCCAGCAGTGAAGCTGGTAATTCACCCCTCCACTTT.

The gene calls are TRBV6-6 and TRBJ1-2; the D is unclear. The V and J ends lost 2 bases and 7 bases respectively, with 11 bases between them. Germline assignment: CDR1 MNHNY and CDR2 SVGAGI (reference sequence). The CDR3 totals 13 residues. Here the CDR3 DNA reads TGTGCCAGCAGTTACCTGAGGGAGGGTGGCTACACCTTC. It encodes CASSYLREGGYTF.

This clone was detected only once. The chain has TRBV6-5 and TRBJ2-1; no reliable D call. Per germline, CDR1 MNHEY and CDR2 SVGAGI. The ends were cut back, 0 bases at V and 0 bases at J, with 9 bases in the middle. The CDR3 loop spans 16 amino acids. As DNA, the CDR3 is TGTGCCAGCAGTTACTCTGGCTCGAGCTCCTACAATGAGCAGTTCTTC. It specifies CASSYSGSSSYNEQFF.

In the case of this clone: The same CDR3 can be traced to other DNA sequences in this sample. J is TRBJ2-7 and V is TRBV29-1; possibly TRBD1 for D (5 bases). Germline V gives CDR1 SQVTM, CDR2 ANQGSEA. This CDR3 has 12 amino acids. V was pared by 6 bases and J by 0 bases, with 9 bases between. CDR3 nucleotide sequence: TGCAGCGTGGGCAGGGACTCCTACGAGCAGTACTTC. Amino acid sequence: CSVGRDSYEQYF.

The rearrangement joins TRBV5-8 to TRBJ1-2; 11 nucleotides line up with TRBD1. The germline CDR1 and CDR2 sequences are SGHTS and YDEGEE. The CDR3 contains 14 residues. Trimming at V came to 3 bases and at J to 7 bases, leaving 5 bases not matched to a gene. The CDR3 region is CASSSGQGAVGYTF. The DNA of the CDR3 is TGTGCCAGCAGCTCTGGACAGGGGGCGGTTGGCTACACCTTC.

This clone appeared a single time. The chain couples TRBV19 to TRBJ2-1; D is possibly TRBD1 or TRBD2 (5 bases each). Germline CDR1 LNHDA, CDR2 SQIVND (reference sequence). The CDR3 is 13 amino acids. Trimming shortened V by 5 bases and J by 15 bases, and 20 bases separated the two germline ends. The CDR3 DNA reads TGTGCCAGTAGTCGAAGCCGGGACCCCGAGGGGTTCTTC. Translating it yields CASSRSRDPEGFF.

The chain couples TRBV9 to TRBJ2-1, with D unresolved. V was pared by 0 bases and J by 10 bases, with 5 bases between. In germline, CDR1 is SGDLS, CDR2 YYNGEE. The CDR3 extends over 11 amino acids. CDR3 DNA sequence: TGTGCCAGCAGCGTAGCTGGGGAGCAGTTCTTC. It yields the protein CASSVAGEQFF. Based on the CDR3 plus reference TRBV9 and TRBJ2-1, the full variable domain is DSGVTQTPKHLITATGQRVTLRCSPRSGDLSVYWYQQSLDQGLQFLIQYYNGEERAKGNILERFSAQQFPDLHSELNLSSLELGDSALYFCASSVAGEQFFGPGTRLTVL.

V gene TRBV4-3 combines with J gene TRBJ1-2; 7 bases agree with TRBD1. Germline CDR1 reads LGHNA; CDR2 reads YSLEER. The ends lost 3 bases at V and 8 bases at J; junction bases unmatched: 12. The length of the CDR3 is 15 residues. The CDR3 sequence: CASSHYQGGAGGYTF. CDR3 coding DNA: TGCGCCAGCAGCCATTACCAGGGGGGGGCTGGCGGCTACACCTTC.

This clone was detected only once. CDR3 region: CATAFGGENYGYTF. As DNA, the CDR3 is TGTGCCACCGCCTTTGGGGGCGAGAACTATGGCTACACCTTC. The J gene is TRBJ1-2, the V gene TRBV19, with D maybe TRBD1 (6 bases). CDR1 is LNHDA and CDR2 is SQIVND in the germline V gene (reference sequence). This CDR3 region has 14 residues. Trimming removed 10 bases at V and 2 bases at J, with 17 bases between. Filled out from reference TRBV19 and TRBJ1-2, the complete variable domain reads DGGITQSPKYLFRKEGQNVTLSCEQNLNHDAMYWYRQDPGQGLRLIYYSQIVNDFQKGDIAEGYSVSREKKESFPLTVTSAQKNPTAFYLCATAFGGENYGYTFGSGTRLTVV.

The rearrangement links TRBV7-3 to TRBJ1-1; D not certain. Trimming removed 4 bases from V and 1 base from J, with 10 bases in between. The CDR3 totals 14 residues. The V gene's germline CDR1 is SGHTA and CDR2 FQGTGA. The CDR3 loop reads CASSSRTENTEAFF. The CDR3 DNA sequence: TGTGCCAGCAGCTCCCGGACGGAGAACACTGAAGCTTTCTTT.

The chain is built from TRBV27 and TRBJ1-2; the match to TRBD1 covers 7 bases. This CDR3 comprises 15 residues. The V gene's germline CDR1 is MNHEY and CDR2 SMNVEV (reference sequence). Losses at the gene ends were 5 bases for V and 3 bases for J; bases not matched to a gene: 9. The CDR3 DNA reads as TGTGCCAGCAGTCCACTATGGACAGGTTACTATGGCTACACCTTC. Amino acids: CASSPLWTGYYGYTF.

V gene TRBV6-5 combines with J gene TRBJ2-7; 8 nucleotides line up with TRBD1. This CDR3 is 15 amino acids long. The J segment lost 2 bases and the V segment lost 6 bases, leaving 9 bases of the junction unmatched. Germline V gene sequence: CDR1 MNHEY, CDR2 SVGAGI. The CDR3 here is CASSETGVMAYEQYF. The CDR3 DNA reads TGTGCCAGCAGCGAGACAGGGGTTATGGCCTACGAGCAGTACTTC.

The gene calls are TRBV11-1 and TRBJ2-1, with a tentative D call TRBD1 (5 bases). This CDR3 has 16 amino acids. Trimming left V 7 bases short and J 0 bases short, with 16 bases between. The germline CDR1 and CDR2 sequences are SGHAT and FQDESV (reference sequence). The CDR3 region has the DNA TGTGCCAGCACGAAGGGGATCCCGAGCTCCTACAATGAGCAGTTCTTC. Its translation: CASTKGIPSSYNEQFF.

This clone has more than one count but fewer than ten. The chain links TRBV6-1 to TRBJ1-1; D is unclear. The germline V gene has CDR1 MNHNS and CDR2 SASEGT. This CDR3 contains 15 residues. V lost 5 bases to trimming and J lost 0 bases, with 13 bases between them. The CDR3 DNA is TGTGCCAGCAGTAGAATGGGGTTCTTGAACACTGAAGCTTTCTTT. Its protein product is CASSRMGFLNTEAFF.

The CDR3 sequence: CASSQDMSGENQPQHF. CDR3 in DNA: TGCGCCAGCAGCCAAGATATGTCAGGGGAGAATCAGCCCCAGCATTTT. V and J are TRBV4-3 and TRBJ1-5, with a weak D call TRBD1 (6 bases). The CDR3 is 16 amino acids. Deletions cut 0 bases from V and 4 bases from J, with 13 bases between. CDR1 LGHNA and CDR2 YSLEER come from the germline V gene.

CDR3 residues: CASSSGLGGGSSYNEQFF. The DNA of the CDR3 is TGCGCCAGCAGCTCCGGACTGGGCGGGGGCAGCTCCTACAATGAGCAGTTCTTC. The rearrangement uses TRBV5-1 and TRBJ2-1; D possibly corresponds to TRBD2 (7 bases). The CDR3 spans 18 residues. V lost 3 bases to trimming and J lost 0 bases, with 19 bases between them. CDR1 is SGHRS, CDR2 YFSETQ, per germline.

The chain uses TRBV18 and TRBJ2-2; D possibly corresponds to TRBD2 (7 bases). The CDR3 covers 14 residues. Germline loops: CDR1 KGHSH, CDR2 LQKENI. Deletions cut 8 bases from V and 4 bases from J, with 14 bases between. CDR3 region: CASAGAEITGELFF. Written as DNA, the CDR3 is TGTGCCAGCGCGGGGGCGGAGATCACCGGGGAGCTGTTTTTT.

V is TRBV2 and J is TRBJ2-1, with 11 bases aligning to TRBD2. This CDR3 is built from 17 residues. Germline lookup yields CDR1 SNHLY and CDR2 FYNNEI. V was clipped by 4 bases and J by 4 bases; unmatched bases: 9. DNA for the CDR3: TGTGCCAGCAGTGGGCTAGCGGGAGGTTCATTTTACAATGAGCAGTTCTTC. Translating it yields CASSGLAGGSFYNEQFF.

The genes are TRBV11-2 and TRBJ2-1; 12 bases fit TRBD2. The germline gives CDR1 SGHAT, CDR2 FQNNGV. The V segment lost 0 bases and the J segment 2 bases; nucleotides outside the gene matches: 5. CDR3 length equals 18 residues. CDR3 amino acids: CASSLELRLAGAYNEQFF. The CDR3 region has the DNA TGTGCCAGCAGCTTAGAACTGCGACTAGCGGGAGCCTACAATGAGCAGTTCTTC.

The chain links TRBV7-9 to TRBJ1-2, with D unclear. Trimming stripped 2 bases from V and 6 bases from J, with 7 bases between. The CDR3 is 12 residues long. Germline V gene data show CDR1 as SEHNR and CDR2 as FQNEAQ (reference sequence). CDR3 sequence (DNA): TGTGCCAGCAGCTTATCCCTCGATGGCTACACCTTC. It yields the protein CASSLSLDGYTF.